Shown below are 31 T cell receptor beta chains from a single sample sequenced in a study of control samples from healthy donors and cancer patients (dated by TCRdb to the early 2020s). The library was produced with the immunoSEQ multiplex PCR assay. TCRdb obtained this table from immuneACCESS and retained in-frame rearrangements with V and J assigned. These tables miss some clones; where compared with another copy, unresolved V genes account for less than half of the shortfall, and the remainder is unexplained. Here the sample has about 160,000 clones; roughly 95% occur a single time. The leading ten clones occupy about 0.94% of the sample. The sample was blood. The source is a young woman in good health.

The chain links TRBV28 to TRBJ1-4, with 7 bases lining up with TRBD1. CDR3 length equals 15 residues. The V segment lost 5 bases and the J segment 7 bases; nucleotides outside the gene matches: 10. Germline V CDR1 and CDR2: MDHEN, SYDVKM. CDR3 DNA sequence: TGTGCCAGCAGTGTCGGGGGACAGCTGGGTGAAAAACTGTTTTTT. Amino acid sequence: CASSVGGQLGEKLFF. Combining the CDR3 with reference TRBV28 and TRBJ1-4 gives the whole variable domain DVKVTQSSRYLVKRTGEKVFLECVQDMDHENMFWYRQDPGLGLRLIYFSYDVKMKEKGDIPEGYSVSREKKERFSLILESASTNQTSMYLCASSVGGQLGEKLFFGSGTQLSVL.

The CDR3 DNA follows: TGTGCCAGCAGCAGGACTAGCGGGAGGTGGGATGAGCAGTTCTTC. As protein: CASSRTSGRWDEQFF. This chain uses TRBV7-9 with TRBJ2-1, with 14 bases aligning to TRBD2. V shed 5 bases, J shed 8 bases, and the junction held 5 bases outside the gene matches. From germline, CDR1 is SEHNR and CDR2 FQNEAQ (reference sequence). The CDR3 runs 15 residues.

DNA for the CDR3: TGTGCCAGCAGCCAAGATAGGACAGGTCCCAACTATGGCTACACCTTC. Translated: CASSQDRTGPNYGYTF. The V call is TRBV3-1 (or the pseudogene TRBV3-2), the J call TRBJ1-2; 7 positions match TRBD1. CDR3 length: 16 residues. Germline CDR1 and CDR2: LGHDT and YNNKEL (reference sequence). J was trimmed by 2 bases and V by 0 bases; bases with no gene match: 6.

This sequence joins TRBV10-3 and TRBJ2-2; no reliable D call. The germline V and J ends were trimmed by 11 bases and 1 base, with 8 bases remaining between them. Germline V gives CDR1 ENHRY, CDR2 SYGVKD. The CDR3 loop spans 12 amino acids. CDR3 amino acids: CAVTVNTGELFF. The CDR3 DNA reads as TGTGCCGTAACAGTGAACACCGGGGAGCTGTTTTTT.

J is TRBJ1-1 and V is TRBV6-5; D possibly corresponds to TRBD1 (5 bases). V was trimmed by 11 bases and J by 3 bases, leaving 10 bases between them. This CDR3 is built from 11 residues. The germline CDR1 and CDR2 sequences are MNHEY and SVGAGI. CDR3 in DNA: TGTGCCTCCCGGGGGTACACTGAAGCTTTCTTT. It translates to CASRGYTEAFF.

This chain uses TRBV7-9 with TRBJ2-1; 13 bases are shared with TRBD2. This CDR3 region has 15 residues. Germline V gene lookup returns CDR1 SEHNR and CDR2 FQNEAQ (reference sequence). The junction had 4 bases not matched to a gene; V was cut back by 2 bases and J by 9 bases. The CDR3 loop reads CASSLTSGGAFEQFF. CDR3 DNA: TGTGCCAGCAGCTTAACTAGCGGGGGGGCTTTTGAGCAGTTCTTC.

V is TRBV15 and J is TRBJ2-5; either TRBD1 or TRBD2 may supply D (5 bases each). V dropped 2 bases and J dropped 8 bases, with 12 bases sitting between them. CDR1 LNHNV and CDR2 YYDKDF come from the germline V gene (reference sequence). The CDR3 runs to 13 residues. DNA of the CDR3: TGTGCCACCAGCAGACCCCGGGGACCCACCCAGTACTTC. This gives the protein CATSRPRGPTQYF. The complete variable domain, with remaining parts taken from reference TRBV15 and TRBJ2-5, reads DAMVIQNPRYQVTQFGKPVTLSCSQTLNHNVMYWYQQKSSQAPKLLFHYYDKDFNNEADTPDNFQSRRPNTSFCFLDIRSPGLGDTAMYLCATSRPRGPTQYFGPGTRLLVL.

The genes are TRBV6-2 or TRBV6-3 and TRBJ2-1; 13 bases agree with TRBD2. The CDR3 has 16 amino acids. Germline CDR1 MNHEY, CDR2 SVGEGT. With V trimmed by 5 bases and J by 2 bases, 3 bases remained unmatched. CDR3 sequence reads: CASSLGLAGTYNEQFF. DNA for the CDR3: TGTGCCAGCAGTCTGGGACTAGCGGGAACCTACAATGAGCAGTTCTTC.

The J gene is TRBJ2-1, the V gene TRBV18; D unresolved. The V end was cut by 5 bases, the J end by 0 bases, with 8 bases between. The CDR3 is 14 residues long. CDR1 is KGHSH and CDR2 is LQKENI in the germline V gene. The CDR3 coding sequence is TGTGCCAGCTCAGGCACGGACTCCTACAATGAGCAGTTCTTC. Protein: CASSGTDSYNEQFF.

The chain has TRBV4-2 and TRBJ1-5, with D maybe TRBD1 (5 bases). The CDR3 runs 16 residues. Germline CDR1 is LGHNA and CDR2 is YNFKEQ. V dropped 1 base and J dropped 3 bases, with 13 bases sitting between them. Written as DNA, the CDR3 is TGTGCCAGCAGCCAAGCCAACAAAGGGGTCAATCAGCCCCAGCATTTT. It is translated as CASSQANKGVNQPQHF.

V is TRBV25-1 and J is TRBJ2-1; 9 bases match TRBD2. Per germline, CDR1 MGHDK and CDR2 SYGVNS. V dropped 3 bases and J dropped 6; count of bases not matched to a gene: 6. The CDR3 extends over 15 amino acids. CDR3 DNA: TGTGCCAGCAGTGAGCCGGGACTAGCCCTCAATGAGCAGTTCTTC. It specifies CASSEPGLALNEQFF.

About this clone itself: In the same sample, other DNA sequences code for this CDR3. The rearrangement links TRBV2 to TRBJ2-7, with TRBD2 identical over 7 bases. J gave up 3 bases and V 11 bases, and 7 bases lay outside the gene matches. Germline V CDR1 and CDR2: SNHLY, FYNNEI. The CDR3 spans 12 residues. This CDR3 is CAGGGQSYEQYF. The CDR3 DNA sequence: TGTGCCGGGGGGGGTCAAAGCTACGAGCAGTACTTC.

Here the CDR3 reads CASSSRTGSEQYF. CDR3 sequence (DNA): TGCGCCAGCAGCTCCAGGACAGGTTCCGAGCAGTACTTC. V usage is TRBV5-1 and J usage is TRBJ2-7, with 7 bases lining up with TRBD1. Germline CDR1 and CDR2: SGHRS and YFSETQ. Germline trimming cut 3 bases from V and 6 bases from J; bases unmatched to any gene: 6. The CDR3 runs 13 residues.

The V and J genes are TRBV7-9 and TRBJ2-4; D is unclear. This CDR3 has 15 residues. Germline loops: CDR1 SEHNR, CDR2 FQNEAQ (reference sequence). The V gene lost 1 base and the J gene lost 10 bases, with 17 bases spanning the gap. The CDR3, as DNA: TGTGCCAGCAGCTTAGAGCCCCCGCTCGAAATAATTCAGTACTTC. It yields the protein CASSLEPPLEIIQYF.

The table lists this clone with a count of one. The CDR3 DNA sequence: TGTGCCAGCAGTTCAAAAGCTACAGGGCCCGGGAAGGGCGAGCAGTACTTC. It specifies CASSSKATGPGKGEQYF. The chain carries TRBV5-4 and TRBJ2-7, with D maybe TRBD1 (6 bases). The CDR3 consists of 17 residues. CDR1 and CDR2 (germline): SGHNT, YYREEE (reference sequence). Trimming took 5 bases from V and 6 from J, leaving 27 bases between them.

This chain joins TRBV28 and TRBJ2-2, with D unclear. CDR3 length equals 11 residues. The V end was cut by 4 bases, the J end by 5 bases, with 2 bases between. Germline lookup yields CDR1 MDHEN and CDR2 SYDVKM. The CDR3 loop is CASSYTGELFF. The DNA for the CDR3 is TGTGCCAGCAGTTATACCGGGGAGCTGTTTTTT.

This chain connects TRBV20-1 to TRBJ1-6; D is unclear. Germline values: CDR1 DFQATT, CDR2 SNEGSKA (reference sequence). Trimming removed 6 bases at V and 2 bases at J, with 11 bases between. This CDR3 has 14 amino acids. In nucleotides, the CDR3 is TGCAGTGCAAGTCCGCTGGCCTATAATTCACCCCTCCACTTT. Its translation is CSASPLAYNSPLHF.

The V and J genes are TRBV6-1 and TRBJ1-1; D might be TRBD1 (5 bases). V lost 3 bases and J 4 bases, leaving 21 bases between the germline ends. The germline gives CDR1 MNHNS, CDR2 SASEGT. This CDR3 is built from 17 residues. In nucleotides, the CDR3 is TGTGCCAGCAGTGATCCCCCTGTCGTCGGCAGGGTCACTGAAGCTTTCTTT. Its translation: CASSDPPVVGRVTEAFF.

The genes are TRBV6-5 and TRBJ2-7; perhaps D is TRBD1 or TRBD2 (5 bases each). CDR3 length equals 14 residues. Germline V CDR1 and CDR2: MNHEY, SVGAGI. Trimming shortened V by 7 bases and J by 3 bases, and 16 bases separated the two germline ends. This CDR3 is CASTEGRMNYEQYF. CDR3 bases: TGTGCCAGCACCGAGGGGCGGATGAACTACGAGCAGTACTTC.

For the CDR3, the DNA is TGCGCCAGCAGCCAAGTAGAGGGGAACTACGAGCAGTACTTC. It specifies CASSQVEGNYEQYF. This chain connects TRBV4-1 to TRBJ2-7; D tentatively fits TRBD1 or TRBD2 (5 bases each). The CDR3 covers 14 residues. The germline V gene encodes CDR1 MGHRA and CDR2 YSYEKL. With 1 base removed from V and 3 bases from J, the gap between germline ends came to 10 bases.

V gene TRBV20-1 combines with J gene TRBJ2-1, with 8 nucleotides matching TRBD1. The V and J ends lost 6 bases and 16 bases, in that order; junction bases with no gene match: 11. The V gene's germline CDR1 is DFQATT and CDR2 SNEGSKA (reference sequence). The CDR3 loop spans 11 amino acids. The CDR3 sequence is CSAEGGQGEFF. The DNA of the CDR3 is TGCAGTGCCGAAGGCGGACAGGGAGAATTCTTC.

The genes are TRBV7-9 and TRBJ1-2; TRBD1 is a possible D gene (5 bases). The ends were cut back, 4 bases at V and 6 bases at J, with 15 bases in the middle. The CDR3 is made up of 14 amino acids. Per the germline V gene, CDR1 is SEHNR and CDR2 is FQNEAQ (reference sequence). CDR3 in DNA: TGTGCCAGCAGCTCCAAGGGGTTTACGGATGGCTACACCTTC. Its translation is CASSSKGFTDGYTF.

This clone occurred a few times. CDR3 sequence: CASSDSGPLSYEQYF. CDR3 sequence (DNA): TGTGCCAGCAGTGATTCAGGGCCTCTCTCCTACGAGCAGTACTTC. The chain couples TRBV25-1 to TRBJ2-7; maybe TRBD1 (5 bases). Germline values: CDR1 MGHDK, CDR2 SYGVNS. Trimming took off 3 bases at V and 0 bases at J, with 12 bases between the two ends. The CDR3 is made up of 15 amino acids.

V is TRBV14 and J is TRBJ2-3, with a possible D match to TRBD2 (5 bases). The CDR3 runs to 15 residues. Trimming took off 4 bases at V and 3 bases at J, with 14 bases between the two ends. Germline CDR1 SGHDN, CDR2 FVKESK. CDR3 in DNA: TGTGCCAGCAGCCCCGAACTGGGCGGGACAGATACGCAGTATTTT. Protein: CASSPELGGTDTQYF.

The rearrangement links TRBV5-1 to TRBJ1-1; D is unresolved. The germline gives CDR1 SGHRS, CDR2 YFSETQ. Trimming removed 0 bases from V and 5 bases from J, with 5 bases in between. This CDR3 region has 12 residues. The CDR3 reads CASSLVGTEAFF. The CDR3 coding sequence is TGCGCCAGCAGCTTGGTGGGGACTGAAGCTTTCTTT.

The CDR3 nucleotides are TGTGCCAGCAGTGAAATTTTGAACACTGAAGCTTTCTTT. It translates to CASSEILNTEAFF. The chain joins TRBV6-1 to TRBJ1-1; D gene unclear. The germline V gene encodes CDR1 MNHNS and CDR2 SASEGT. The ends were cut back, 2 bases at V and 0 bases at J, with 4 bases in the middle. The CDR3 sequence is 13 residues long.

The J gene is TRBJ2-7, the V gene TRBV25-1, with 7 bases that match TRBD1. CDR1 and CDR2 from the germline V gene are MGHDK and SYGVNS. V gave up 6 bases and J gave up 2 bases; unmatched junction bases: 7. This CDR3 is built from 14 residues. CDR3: CASRQGRNTYEQYF. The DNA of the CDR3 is TGTGCCAGCAGACAGGGGCGTAACACCTACGAGCAGTACTTC.

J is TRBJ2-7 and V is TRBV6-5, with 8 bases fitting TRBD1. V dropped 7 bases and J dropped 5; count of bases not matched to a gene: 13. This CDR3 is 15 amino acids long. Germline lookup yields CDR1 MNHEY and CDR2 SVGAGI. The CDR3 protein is CASTQDSGGADEQYF. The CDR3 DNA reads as TGTGCCAGCACCCAGGATTCAGGGGGCGCGGACGAGCAGTACTTC.

In nucleotides, the CDR3 is TGTGCCAGCAGCTTAGAACTGTCCATGAACACTGAAGCTTTCTTT. Translated: CASSLELSMNTEAFF. The gene calls are TRBV7-2 and TRBJ1-1; no reliable D call. Germline CDR1 SGHTA, CDR2 FQGNSA. The V gene lost 1 base and the J gene lost 0 bases, with 9 bases spanning the gap. CDR3 length: 15 residues.

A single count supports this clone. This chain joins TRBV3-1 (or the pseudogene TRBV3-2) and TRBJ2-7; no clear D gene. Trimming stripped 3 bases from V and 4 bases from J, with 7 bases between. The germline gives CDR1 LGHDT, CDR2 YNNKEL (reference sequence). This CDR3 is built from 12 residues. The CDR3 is CASSQRLYEQYF. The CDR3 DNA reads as TGTGCCAGCAGCCAGCGGCTTTACGAGCAGTACTTC.

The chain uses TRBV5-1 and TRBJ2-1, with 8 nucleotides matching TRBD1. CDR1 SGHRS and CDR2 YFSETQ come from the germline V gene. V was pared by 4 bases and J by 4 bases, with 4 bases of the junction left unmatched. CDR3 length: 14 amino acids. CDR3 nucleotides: TGCGCCAGCAGCCCAGGGGGCGCTTACAATGAGCAGTTCTTC. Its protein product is CASSPGGAYNEQFF. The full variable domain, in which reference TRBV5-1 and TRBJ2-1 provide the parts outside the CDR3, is KAGVTQTPRYLIKTRGQQVTLSCSPISGHRSVSWYQQTPGQGLQFLFEYFSETQRNKGNFPGRFSGRQFSNSRSEMNVSTLELGDSALYLCASSPGGAYNEQFFGPGTRLTVL.